These 18 T cell receptor beta chains were sequenced from one sample in a study of T cells expressing NK-cell markers. TCRdb re-called the 5' RACE reads; every CDR3 protein appears as one record, without DNA. The sample totals around 470,000 distinct CDR3 sequences. The sample consisted of blood T cells: a sorted CD56 or NKG2C T cell subset, CD4+ or CD8+ T cells, or bulk PBMC T cells (not recorded which). The source is a woman aged 45-59 years in good health.

The J gene is TRBJ1-1, the V gene TRBV20-1. This CDR3 has 15 residues. Germline V lookup: CDR1 DFQATT, CDR2 SNEGSKA (reference sequence). CDR3 region: CSARDLTNLASEAFF.

This chain links TRBV5-1 with TRBJ2-4; TCRdb's D call, TRBD1, is unchecked because there is no DNA. The CDR3 contains 15 residues. Germline V gene lookup returns CDR1 SGHRS and CDR2 YFSETQ. This CDR3 is CASSLNAGMGNIQYF.

The chain has TRBV6-1 and TRBJ2-3; TCRdb names TRBD2, which stays unverified in the absence of DNA. Germline V lookup: CDR1 MNHNS, CDR2 SASEGT. The CDR3 loop spans 15 amino acids. CDR3 sequence reads: CASSERQSGGDTQYF.

This chain's CDR3 is CACKSRGRTDTQYF. J is TRBJ2-3 and V is TRBV7-2; without DNA, the TCRdb call of TRBD1 cannot be checked. The CDR3 loop spans 14 amino acids. Germline V gene sequence: CDR1 SGHTA, CDR2 FQGNSA.

The chain joins TRBV12-3 or TRBV12-4 to TRBJ1-5; TCRdb calls TRBD1, which cannot be checked without DNA. This CDR3 has 17 residues. The CDR3 is CASSPSRGTRGVEPQHF.

The chain carries TRBV7-9 and TRBJ2-4; the D gene TCRdb calls, TRBD1, cannot be checked with no DNA. This CDR3 spans 18 amino acids. CDR1 is SEHNR, CDR2 FQNEAQ, per germline (reference sequence). This chain's CDR3 is CASSFYGAAGRGWNIQYF.

The V call is TRBV7-9, the J call TRBJ2-2. Germline CDR1 is SEHNR and CDR2 is FQNEAQ (reference sequence). This CDR3 is built from 13 residues. CDR3 residues: CASSSRVHGELFF. Using reference TRBV7-9 and TRBJ2-2 for the parts outside the CDR3, the full variable domain is DTGVSQNPRHKITKRGQNVTFRCDPISEHNRLYWYRQTLGQGPEFLTYFQNEAQLEKSRLLSDRFSAERPKGSFSTLEIQRTEQGDSAMYLCASSSRVHGELFFGEGSRLTVL.

This rearrangement joins TRBV12-5 to TRBJ2-1; TCRdb's D call of TRBD2 is untestable without DNA. CDR1 and CDR2 (germline): LGHNT, FRNRAP. CDR3 length equals 17 residues. The CDR3 loop reads CASGLVPGLAGHNEQFF.

This chain links TRBV7-3 with TRBJ2-2; the D call from TCRdb, TRBD1, cannot be confirmed without DNA. The CDR3 covers 17 residues. The V gene's germline CDR1 is SGHTA and CDR2 FQGTGA. CDR3 residues: CASSSRQGRKNTGELFF.

The chain is built from TRBV18 and TRBJ1-1. Looked up from germline, CDR1 is KGHSH and CDR2 is LQKENI. The CDR3 loop spans 14 amino acids. The CDR3 protein is CASSRDRTATEAFF.

The chain carries TRBV12-3 or TRBV12-4 and TRBJ1-1. The CDR3 is made up of 16 amino acids. The CDR3 sequence: CASSRRPVDRNTEAFF.

The chain couples TRBV4-1 to TRBJ2-2. The CDR3 runs to 14 residues. In germline, CDR1 is MGHRA, CDR2 YSYEKL. The CDR3 protein is CASSQTLEPGELFF.

This chain uses TRBV5-5 with TRBJ1-1; with no DNA, the TCRdb D assignment of TRBD1 cannot be verified. Per germline, CDR1 SGHKS and CDR2 YYEKEE (reference sequence). This CDR3 contains 14 residues. CDR3 residues: CASSSGQKRAEAFF.

This sequence joins TRBV6-5 and TRBJ2-1; the D gene TCRdb calls, TRBD1, cannot be checked with no DNA. This CDR3 contains 15 residues. Germline CDR1 and CDR2: MNHEY and SVGAGI. CDR3 residues: CASSSVRGIENEQFF.

The rearrangement links TRBV7-9 to TRBJ1-1; TCRdb's D gene call, TRBD1, goes unchecked for lack of DNA. This CDR3 comprises 14 residues. The germline gives CDR1 SEHNR, CDR2 FQNEAQ (reference sequence). The CDR3 sequence is CASSLTTGDTEAFF.

The V and J genes are TRBV29-1 and TRBJ2-1. CDR3 length equals 14 residues. CDR1 is SQVTM and CDR2 is ANQGSEA in the germline V gene. The CDR3 protein is CSVGGFRSYNEQFF.

This chain connects TRBV24-1 to TRBJ1-1; with no DNA, the TCRdb D assignment of TRBD1 cannot be verified. The germline V gene has CDR1 KGHDR and CDR2 SFDVKD. The CDR3 length is 13 residues. The CDR3 region is CATSDPTGVRAFF.

The V and J genes are TRBV10-2 and TRBJ2-3; TCRdb proposes TRBD1, but this gene call is untestable without DNA. Germline CDR1 WSHSY, CDR2 SAAADI. The CDR3 length is 14 residues. The CDR3 protein is CASSEQGGEDTQYF.